A single sample gave rise to the 10 T cell receptor beta chains below, sequenced in a study of blood T cell repertoires in COVID-19. Assay used: immunoSEQ multiplex PCR; TCRdb lists only in-frame clones, some missing. The data hold about 95,000 clones, with under 90% observed a single time. The sample was peripheral blood. The receptors originated from a man aged 55 to 70 with COVID-19, enrolled during active disease.

This clone was observed a few times. One end of the junction varies from germline; a read error may be responsible. The chain employs TRBV24-1 and TRBJ2-7; no clear D. CDR1 KGHDR and CDR2 SFDVKD come from the germline V gene. The CDR3 has 13 amino acids. CDR3 residues: CATSDLQPYGQYF. The CDR3 nucleotides are TGTGCCACCAGTGATTTGCAACCGTACGGGCAGTACTTC.

J is TRBJ1-5 and V is TRBV6-6; no clear D. The CDR3 totals 12 residues. Trimming took 8 bases from V and 6 from J, leaving 11 bases between them. In germline, CDR1 is MNHNY, CDR2 SVGAGI (reference sequence). Here the CDR3 reads CASGSRSQPQHF. In DNA, the CDR3 is TGTGCCAGCGGGTCGCGGAGTCAGCCCCAGCATTTT.

This chain joins TRBV4-2 and TRBJ2-7; 16 bases fit TRBD2. CDR1 LGHNA and CDR2 YNFKEQ come from the germline V gene. The CDR3 consists of 18 residues. Trimming took 3 bases from V and 7 from J; bases not matched to a gene: 12. The CDR3 DNA reads TGTGCCAGCAGCCAGCCGGGACTAGCGGGAGGGCCATGGGGGGAGCAGTACTTC. Translating gives CASSQPGLAGGPWGEQYF.

The chain couples TRBV6-5 to TRBJ2-1; TRBD1 matches at 9 bases. The CDR3 loop spans 14 amino acids. Germline loops: CDR1 MNHEY, CDR2 SVGAGI. The V segment lost 6 bases and the J segment 7 bases; nucleotides outside the gene matches: 7. The CDR3 DNA follows: TGTGCCAGCAGCGTGGACAGGGGTGGGAATGAGCAGTTCTTC. It is translated as CASSVDRGGNEQFF.

This clone was seen just once. The chain employs TRBV7-9 and TRBJ2-2; TRBD1 matches 8 bases. After removal of 3 bases from V and 0 bases from J, the junction contained 6 bases not matched to a gene. Per the germline V gene, CDR1 is SEHNR and CDR2 is FQNEAQ (reference sequence). The CDR3 consists of 17 residues. The CDR3: CASSLPGQVANTGELFF. The CDR3 coding sequence is TGTGCCAGCAGCTTGCCGGGACAGGTCGCGAACACCGGGGAGCTGTTTTTT.

The chain joins TRBV27 to TRBJ1-2; 7 bases are shared with TRBD1. The germline gives CDR1 MNHEY, CDR2 SMNVEV (reference sequence). The CDR3 extends over 12 amino acids. The J segment lost 8 bases and the V segment lost 3 bases, leaving 3 bases of the junction unmatched. The CDR3 region is CASSFRGGGYTF. CDR3 sequence (DNA): TGTGCCAGCAGTTTCAGAGGGGGCGGCTACACCTTC.

The rearrangement joins TRBV19 to TRBJ1-1; 9 nucleotides line up with TRBD1. J was trimmed by 1 base and V by 4 bases; bases with no gene match: 10. The CDR3 loop spans 17 amino acids. From germline, CDR1 is LNHDA and CDR2 SQIVND (reference sequence). As DNA, the CDR3 is TGTGCCAGTAGTACCTTAACCACGACAGGGGGGAACACTGAAGCTTTCTTT. Its translation: CASSTLTTTGGNTEAFF.

The V and J genes are TRBV11-3 and TRBJ2-2, with D perhaps TRBD1 (5 bases). V lost 5 bases and J 0 bases, leaving 13 bases between the germline ends. The CDR3 totals 16 residues. CDR1 SGHNT and CDR2 YENEEA come from the germline V gene. In DNA, the CDR3 is TGTGCCAGCAGCCCTTCGACAGTTTCGAACACCGGGGAGCTGTTTTTT. It translates to CASSPSTVSNTGELFF.

The rearrangement joins TRBV27 to TRBJ1-5; possibly TRBD1 for D (5 bases). Germline loops: CDR1 MNHEY, CDR2 SMNVEV (reference sequence). There are 17 residues in the CDR3. Trimming removed 4 bases from V and 6 bases from J, with 22 bases in between. The CDR3 DNA sequence: TGTGCCAGCAGTTCGGGACTTAGGTTGGATCCCCCTCAGCCCCAGCATTTT. It codes for CASSSGLRLDPPQPQHF.

The chain uses TRBV5-1 and TRBJ2-1; 16 bases agree with TRBD2. Germline values: CDR1 SGHRS, CDR2 YFSETQ. The CDR3 is 20 amino acids. The trim removed 3 bases at V and 7 bases at J, leaving 16 bases unmatched. CDR3 sequence reads: CASSWADRGLAGGPANEQFF. The CDR3 DNA follows: TGCGCCAGCAGCTGGGCGGATCGGGGACTAGCGGGAGGGCCCGCGAATGAGCAGTTCTTC. Looking up the rest from reference TRBV5-1 and TRBJ2-1 gives the full variable domain: KAGVTQTPRYLIKTRGQQVTLSCSPISGHRSVSWYQQTPGQGLQFLFEYFSETQRNKGNFPGRFSGRQFSNSRSEMNVSTLELGDSALYLCASSWADRGLAGGPANEQFFGPGTRLTVL.